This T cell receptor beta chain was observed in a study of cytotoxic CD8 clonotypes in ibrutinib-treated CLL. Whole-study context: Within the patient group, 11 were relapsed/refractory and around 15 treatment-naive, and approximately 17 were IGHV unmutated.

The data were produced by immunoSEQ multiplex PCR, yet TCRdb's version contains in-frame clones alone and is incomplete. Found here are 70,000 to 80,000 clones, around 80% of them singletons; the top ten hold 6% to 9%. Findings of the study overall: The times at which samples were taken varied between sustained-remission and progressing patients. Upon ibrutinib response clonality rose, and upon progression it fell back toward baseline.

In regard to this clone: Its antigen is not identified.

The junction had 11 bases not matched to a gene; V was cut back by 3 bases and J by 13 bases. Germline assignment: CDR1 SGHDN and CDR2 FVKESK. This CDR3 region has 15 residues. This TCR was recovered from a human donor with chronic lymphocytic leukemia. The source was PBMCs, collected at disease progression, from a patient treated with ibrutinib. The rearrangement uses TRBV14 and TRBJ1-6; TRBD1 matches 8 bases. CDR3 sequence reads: CASSHLGTGPRPLHF. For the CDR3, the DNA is TGTGCCAGCAGCCATCTCGGGACAGGTCCTAGGCCCCTCCACTTT.